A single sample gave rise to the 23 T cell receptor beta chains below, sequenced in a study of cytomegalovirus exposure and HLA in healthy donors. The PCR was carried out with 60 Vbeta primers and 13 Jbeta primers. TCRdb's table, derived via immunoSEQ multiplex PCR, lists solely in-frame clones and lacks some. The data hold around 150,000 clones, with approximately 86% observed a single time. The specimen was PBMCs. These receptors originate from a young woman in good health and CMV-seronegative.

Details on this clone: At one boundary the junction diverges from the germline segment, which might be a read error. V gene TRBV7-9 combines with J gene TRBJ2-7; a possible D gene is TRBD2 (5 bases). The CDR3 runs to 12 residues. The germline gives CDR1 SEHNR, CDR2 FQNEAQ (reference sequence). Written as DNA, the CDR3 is TGTTCCAGCAGCCTATCCGGGGACGAGCAGTACTTC. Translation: CSSSLSGDEQYF.

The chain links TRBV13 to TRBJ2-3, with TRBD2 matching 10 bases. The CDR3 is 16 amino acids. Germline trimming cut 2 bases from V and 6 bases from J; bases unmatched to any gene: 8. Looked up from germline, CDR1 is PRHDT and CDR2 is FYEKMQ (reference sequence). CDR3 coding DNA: TGTGCCAGCAGCTTACTCGGGACTAGCGTCTGGGATACGCAGTATTTT. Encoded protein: CASSLLGTSVWDTQYF.

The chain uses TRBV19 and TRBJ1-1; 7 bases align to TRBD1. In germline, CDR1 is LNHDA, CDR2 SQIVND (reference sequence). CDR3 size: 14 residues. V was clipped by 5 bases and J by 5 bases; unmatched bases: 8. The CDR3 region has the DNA TGTGCCAGTAGTGTGACAGGGTCGAGAACTGAAGCTTTCTTT. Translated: CASSVTGSRTEAFF.

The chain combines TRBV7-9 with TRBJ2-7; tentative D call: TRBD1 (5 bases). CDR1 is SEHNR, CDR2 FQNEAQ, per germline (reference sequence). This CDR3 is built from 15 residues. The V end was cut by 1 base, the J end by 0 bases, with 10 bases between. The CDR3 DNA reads TGTGCCAGCAGCTTAGAACAGGAATTCTCCTACGAGCAGTACTTC. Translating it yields CASSLEQEFSYEQYF.

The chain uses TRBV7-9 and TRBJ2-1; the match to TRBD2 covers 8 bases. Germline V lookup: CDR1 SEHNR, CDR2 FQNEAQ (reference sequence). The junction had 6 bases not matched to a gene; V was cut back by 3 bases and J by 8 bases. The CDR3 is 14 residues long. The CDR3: CASSFRGGWDEQFF. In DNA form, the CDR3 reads TGTGCCAGCAGCTTCCGGGGGGGCTGGGATGAGCAGTTCTTC.

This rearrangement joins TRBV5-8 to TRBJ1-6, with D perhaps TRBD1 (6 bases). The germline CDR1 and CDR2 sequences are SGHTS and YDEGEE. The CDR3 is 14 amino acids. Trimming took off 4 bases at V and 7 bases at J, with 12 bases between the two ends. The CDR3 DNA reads TGTGCCAGCAGCAGAGGACAGCGCAATTCACCCCTCCACTTT. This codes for CASSRGQRNSPLHF.

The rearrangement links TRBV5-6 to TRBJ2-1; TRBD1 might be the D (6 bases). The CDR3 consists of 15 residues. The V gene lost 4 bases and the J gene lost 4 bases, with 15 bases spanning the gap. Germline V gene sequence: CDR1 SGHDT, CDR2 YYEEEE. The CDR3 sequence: CASSNQGYTYNEQFF. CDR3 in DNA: TGTGCCAGCAGCAATCAGGGGTATACGTACAATGAGCAGTTCTTC.

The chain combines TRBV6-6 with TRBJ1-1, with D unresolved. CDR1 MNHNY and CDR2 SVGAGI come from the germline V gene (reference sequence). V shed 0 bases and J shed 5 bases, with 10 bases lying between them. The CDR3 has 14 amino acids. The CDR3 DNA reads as TGTGCCAGCAGTTACTCGTCATTAGATACTGAAGCTTTCTTT. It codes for CASSYSSLDTEAFF.

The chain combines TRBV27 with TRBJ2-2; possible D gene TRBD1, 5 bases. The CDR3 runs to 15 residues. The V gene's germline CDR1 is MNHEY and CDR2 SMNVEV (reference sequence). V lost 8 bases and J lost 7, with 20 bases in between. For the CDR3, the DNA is TGTGCCAGCGGGAAAGGGGTAACAGTGGTCGGGGAGCTGTTTTTT. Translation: CASGKGVTVVGELFF.

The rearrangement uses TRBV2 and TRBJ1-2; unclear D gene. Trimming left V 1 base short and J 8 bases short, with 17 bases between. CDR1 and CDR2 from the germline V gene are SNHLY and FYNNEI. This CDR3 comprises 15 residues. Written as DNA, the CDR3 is TGTGCCAGCAGTGAAGTGCTATGGGGAGGGTACGGCTACACCTTC. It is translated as CASSEVLWGGYGYTF.

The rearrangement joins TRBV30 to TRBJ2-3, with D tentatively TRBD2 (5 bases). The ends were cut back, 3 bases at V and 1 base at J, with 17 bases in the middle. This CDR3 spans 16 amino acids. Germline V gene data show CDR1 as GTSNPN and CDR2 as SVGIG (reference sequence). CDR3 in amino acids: CAWSLGSGECTDTQYF. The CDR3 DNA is TGTGCCTGGAGCTTAGGGTCCGGGGAATGCACAGATACGCAGTATTTT.

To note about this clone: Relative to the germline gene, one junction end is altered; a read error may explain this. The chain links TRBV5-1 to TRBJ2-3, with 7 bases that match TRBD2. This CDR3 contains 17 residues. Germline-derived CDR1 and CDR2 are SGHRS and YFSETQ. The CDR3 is CASSLGLLAASTGTQYF. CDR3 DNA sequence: TGCGCCAGCAGCTTGGGACTTCTAGCGGCTAGCACAGGTACGCAGTATTTT.

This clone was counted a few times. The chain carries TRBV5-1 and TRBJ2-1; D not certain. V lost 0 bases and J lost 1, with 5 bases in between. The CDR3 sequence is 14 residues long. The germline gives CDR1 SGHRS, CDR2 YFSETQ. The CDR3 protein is CASSLERSYNEQFF. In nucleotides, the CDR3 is TGCGCCAGCAGCTTGGAGAGGTCCTACAATGAGCAGTTCTTC. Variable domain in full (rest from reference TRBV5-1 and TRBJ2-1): KAGVTQTPRYLIKTRGQQVTLSCSPISGHRSVSWYQQTPGQGLQFLFEYFSETQRNKGNFPGRFSGRQFSNSRSEMNVSTLELGDSALYLCASSLERSYNEQFFGPGTRLTVL.

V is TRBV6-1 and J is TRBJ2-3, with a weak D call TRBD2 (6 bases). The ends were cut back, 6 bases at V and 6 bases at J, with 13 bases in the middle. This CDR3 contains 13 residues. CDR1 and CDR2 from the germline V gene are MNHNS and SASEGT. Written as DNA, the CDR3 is TGTGCCAGCAGAGTAAACCGGGAGGATACGCAGTATTTT. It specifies CASRVNREDTQYF.

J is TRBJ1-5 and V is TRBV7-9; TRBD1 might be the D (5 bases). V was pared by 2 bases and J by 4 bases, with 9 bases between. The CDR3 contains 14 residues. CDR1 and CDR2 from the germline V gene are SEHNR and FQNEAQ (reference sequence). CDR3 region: CASSLQGVNQPQHF. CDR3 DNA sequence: TGTGCCAGCAGCTTACAGGGCGTTAATCAGCCCCAGCATTTT. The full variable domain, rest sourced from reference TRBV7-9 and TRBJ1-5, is DTGVSQNPRHKITKRGQNVTFRCDPISEHNRLYWYRQTLGQGPEFLTYFQNEAQLEKSRLLSDRFSAERPKGSFSTLEIQRTEQGDSAMYLCASSLQGVNQPQHFGDGTRLSIL.

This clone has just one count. CDR3 residues: CASSLNTLWNTEAFF. The CDR3 DNA sequence: TGTGCCAGCAGTCTTAACACGTTATGGAACACTGAAGCTTTCTTT. This rearrangement joins TRBV27 to TRBJ1-1; no clear D. CDR3 length: 15 residues. V was clipped by 5 bases and J by 1 base, with 14 bases between them. The germline V gene encodes CDR1 MNHEY and CDR2 SMNVEV (reference sequence).

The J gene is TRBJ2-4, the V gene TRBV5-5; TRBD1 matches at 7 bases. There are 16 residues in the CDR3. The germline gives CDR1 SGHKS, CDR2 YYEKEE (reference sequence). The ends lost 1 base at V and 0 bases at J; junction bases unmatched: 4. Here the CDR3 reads CASSLLGQLAKNIQYF. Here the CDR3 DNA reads TGTGCCAGCAGCTTGCTGGGACAGCTAGCCAAAAACATTCAGTACTTC.

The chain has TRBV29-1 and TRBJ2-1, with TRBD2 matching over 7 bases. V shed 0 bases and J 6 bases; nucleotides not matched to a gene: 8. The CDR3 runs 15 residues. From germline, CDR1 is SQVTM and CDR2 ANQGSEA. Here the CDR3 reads CSVEEQWEGPNEQFF. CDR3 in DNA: TGCAGCGTTGAAGAACAGTGGGAGGGCCCCAATGAGCAGTTCTTC.

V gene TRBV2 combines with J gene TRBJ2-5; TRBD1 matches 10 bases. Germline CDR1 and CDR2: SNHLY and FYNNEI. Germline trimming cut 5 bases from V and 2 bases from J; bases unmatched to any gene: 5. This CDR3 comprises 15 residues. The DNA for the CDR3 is TGTGCCAGCAGTACGGGACAGGGGAGGCAAGAGACCCAGTACTTC. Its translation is CASSTGQGRQETQYF.

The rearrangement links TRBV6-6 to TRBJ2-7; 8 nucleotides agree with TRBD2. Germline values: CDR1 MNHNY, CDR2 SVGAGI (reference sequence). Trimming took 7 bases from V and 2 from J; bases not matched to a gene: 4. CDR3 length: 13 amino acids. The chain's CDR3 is CASTSAGAYEQYF. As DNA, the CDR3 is TGTGCCAGCACCTCAGCGGGGGCCTACGAGCAGTACTTC.

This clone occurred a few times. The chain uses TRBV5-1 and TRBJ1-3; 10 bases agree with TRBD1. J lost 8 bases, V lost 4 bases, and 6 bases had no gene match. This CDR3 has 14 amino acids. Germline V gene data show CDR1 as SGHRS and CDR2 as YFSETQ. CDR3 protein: CASSQDRGLDTIYF. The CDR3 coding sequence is TGCGCCAGCAGCCAGGACAGGGGGTTGGACACCATATATTTT.

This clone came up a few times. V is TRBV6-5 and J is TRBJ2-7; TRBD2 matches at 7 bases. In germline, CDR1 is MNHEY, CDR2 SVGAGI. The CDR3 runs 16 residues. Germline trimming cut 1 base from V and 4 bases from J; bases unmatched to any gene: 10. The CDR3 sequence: CASSYWGSGPGYEQYF. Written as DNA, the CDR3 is TGTGCCAGCAGTTACTGGGGTAGCGGGCCTGGATACGAGCAGTACTTC.

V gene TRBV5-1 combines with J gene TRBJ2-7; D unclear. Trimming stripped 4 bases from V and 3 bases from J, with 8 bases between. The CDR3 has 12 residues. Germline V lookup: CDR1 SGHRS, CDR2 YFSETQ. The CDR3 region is CASSLTHYEQYF. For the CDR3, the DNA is TGCGCCAGCAGCCTAACGCACTACGAGCAGTACTTC.